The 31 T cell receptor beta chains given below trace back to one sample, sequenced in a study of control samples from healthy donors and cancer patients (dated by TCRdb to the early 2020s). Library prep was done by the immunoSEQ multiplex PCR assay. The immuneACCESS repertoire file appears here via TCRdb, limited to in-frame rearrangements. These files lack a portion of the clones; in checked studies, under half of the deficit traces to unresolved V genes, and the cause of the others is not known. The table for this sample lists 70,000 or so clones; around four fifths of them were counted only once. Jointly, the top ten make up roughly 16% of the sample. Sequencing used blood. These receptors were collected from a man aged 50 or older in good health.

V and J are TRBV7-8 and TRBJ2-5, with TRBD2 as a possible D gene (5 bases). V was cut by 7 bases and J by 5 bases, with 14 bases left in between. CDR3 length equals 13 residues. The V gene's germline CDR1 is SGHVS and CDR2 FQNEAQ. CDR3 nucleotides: TGTGCCAGCACCGGAATGGGCGGGGAGACCCAGTACTTC. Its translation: CASTGMGGETQYF.

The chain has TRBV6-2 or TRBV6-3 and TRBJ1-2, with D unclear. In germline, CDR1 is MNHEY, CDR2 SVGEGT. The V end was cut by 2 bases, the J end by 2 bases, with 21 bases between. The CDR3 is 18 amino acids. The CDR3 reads CASSYGDSQQAQNYGYTF. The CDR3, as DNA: TGTGCCAGCAGTTACGGGGATTCGCAGCAGGCTCAAAACTATGGCTACACCTTC.

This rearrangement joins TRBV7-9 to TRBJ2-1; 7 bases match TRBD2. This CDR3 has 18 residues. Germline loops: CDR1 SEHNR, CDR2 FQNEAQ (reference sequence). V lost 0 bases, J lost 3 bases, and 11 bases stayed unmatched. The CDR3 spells CASSLAPRSSGLYNEQFF. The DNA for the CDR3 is TGTGCCAGCAGCTTAGCGCCCCGGTCTAGCGGCCTCTACAATGAGCAGTTCTTC.

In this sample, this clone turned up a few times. The CDR3 loop is CASSEVASRAYEQYF. The CDR3 nucleotides are TGTGCCAGCAGTGAAGTGGCATCAAGAGCCTACGAGCAGTACTTC. This sequence joins TRBV2 and TRBJ2-7, with D unresolved. The CDR3 sequence is 15 residues long. Germline loops: CDR1 SNHLY, CDR2 FYNNEI. V was shortened by 1 base and J by 2 bases, with 12 bases between the two germline ends. Variable domain in full (rest from reference TRBV2 and TRBJ2-7): EPEVTQTPSHQVTQMGQEVILRCVPISNHLYFYWYRQILGQKVEFLVSFYNNEISEKSEIFDDQFSVERPDGSNFTLKIRSTKLEDSAMYFCASSEVASRAYEQYFGPGTRLTVT.

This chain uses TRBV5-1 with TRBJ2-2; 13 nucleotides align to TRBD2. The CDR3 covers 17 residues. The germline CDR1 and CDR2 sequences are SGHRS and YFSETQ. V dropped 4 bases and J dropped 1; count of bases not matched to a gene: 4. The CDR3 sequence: CASSVRLAGGNTGELFF. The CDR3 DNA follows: TGCGCCAGCAGCGTTCGACTAGCGGGAGGGAACACCGGGGAGCTGTTTTTT.

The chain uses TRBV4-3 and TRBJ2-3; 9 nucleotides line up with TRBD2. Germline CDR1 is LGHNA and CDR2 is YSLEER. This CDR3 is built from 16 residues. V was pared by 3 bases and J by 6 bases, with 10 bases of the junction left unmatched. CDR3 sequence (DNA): TGCGCCAGCAGCCAGCGGCTAGCGGGGAGCGACGATACGCAGTATTTT. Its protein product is CASSQRLAGSDDTQYF.

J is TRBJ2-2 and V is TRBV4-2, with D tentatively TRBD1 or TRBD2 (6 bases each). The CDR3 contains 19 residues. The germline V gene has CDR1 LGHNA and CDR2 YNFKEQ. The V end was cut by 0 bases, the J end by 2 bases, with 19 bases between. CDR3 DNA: TGTGCCAGCAGCCAAGATTGGGGGCGGGGCAGGGGAAACACCGGGGAGCTGTTTTTT. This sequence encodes CASSQDWGRGRGNTGELFF.

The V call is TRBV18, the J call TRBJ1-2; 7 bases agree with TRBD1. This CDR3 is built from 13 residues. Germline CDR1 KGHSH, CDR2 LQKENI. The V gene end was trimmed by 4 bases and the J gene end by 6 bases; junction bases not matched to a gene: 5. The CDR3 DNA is TGTGCCAGCTCACTCGACAGGGTCGATGGCTACACCTTC. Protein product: CASSLDRVDGYTF.

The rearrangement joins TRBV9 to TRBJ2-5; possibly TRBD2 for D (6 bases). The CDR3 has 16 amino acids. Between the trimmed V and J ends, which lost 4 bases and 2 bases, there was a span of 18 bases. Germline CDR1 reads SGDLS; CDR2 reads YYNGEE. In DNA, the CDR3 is TGTGCCAGCAGCATCCACACTAGCACGGGGCAAGAGACCCAGTACTTC. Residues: CASSIHTSTGQETQYF.

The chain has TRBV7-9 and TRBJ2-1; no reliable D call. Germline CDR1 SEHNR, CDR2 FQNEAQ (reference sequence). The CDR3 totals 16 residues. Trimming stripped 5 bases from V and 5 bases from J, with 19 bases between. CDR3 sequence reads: CASSQSPGRGDNEQFF. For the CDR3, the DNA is TGTGCCAGCAGCCAGAGCCCCGGTAGAGGAGACAATGAGCAGTTCTTC. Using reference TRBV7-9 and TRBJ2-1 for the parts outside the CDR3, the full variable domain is DTGVSQNPRHKITKRGQNVTFRCDPISEHNRLYWYRQTLGQGPEFLTYFQNEAQLEKSRLLSDRFSAERPKGSFSTLEIQRTEQGDSAMYLCASSQSPGRGDNEQFFGPGTRLTVL.

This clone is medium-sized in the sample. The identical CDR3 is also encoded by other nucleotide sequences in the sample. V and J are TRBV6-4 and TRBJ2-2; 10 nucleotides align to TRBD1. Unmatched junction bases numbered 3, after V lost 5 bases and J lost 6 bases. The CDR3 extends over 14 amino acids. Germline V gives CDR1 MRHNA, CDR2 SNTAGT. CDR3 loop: CASSSTGGPGELFF. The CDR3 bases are TGTGCCAGCAGTTCGACAGGGGGCCCCGGGGAGCTGTTTTTT.

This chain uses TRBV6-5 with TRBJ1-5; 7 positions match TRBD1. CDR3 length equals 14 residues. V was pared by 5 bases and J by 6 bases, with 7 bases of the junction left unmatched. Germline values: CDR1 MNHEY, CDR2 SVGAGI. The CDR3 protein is CASSPGTASQPQHF. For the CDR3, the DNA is TGTGCCAGCAGTCCCGGGACAGCTAGTCAGCCCCAGCATTTT.

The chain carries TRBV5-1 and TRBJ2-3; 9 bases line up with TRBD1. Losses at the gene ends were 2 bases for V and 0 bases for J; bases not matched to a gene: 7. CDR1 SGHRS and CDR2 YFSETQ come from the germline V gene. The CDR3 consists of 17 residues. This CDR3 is CASSLFRGTGSTDTQYF. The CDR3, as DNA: TGCGCCAGCAGCTTATTCCGGGGGACAGGGAGCACAGATACGCAGTATTTT.

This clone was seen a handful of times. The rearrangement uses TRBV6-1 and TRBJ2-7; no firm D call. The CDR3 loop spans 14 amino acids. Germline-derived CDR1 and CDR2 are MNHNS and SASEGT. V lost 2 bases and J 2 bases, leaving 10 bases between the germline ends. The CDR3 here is CASSEWENPYEQYF. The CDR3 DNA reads TGTGCCAGCAGTGAATGGGAAAACCCCTACGAGCAGTACTTC.

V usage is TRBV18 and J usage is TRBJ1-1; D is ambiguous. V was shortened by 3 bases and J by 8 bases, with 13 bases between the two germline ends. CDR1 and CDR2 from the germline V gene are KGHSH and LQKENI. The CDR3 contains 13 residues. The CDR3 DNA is TGTGCCAGCTCACCCTTAGACCTTGAGGAAGCTTTCTTT. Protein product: CASSPLDLEEAFF.

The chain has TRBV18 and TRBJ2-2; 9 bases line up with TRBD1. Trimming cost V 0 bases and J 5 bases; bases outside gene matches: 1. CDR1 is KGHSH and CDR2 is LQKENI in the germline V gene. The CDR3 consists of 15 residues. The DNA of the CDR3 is TGTGCCAGCTCACCACCCGGGACAGGGACCGGGGAGCTGTTTTTT. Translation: CASSPPGTGTGELFF.

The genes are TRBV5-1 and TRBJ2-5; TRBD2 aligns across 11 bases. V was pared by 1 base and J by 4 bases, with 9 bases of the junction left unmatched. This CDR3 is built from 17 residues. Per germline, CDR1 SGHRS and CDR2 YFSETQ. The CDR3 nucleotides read TGCGCCAGCAGCTTGTTTGGTAGCGGGAGGGCCGGAGAGACCCAGTACTTC. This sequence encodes CASSLFGSGRAGETQYF.

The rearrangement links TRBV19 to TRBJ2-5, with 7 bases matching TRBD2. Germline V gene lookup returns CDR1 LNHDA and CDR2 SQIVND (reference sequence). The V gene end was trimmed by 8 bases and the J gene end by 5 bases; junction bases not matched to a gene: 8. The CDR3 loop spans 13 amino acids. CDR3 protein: CASGLGGSETQYF. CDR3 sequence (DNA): TGTGCCAGTGGGCTGGGGGGGAGTGAGACCCAGTACTTC.

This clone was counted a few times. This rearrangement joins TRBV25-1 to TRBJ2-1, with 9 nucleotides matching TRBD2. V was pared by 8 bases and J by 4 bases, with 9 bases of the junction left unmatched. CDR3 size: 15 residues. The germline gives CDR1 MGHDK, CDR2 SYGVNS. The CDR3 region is CASREAGGSYNEQFF. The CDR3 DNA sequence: TGTGCCAGCCGAGAAGCGGGAGGCTCATACAATGAGCAGTTCTTC.

CDR3 nucleotide sequence: TGTGCCACCAGTACTAGCGGAGTTGTGCCCCCCGGGGAGCTGTTTTTT. Translating it yields CATSTSGVVPPGELFF. V and J are TRBV24-1 and TRBJ2-2; 8 nucleotides line up with TRBD2. The germline V gene encodes CDR1 KGHDR and CDR2 SFDVKD. With V trimmed by 6 bases and J by 6 bases, 11 bases remained unmatched. CDR3 length: 16 amino acids.

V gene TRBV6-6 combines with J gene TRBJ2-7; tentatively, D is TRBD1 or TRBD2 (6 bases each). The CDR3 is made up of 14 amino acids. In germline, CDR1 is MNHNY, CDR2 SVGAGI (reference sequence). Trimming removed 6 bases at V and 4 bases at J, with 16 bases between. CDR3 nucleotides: TGTGCCAGCAGGGGGGGCCGCCTATCATACGAGCAGTACTTC. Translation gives CASRGGRLSYEQYF.

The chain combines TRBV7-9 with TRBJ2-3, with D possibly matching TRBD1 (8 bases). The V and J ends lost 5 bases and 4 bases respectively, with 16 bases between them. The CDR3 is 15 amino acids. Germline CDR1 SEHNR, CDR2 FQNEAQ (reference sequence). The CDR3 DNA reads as TGTGCCAGCAGCCTCGGACAGGGAGGGCCAGATACGCAGTATTTT. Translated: CASSLGQGGPDTQYF.

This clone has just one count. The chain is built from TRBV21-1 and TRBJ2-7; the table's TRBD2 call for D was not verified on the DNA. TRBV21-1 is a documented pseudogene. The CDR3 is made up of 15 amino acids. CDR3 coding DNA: TGTGCCAGCAGCAAAGGGACTAGCGGGATCTACGAGCAGTACTTC. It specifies CASSKGTSGIYEQYF.

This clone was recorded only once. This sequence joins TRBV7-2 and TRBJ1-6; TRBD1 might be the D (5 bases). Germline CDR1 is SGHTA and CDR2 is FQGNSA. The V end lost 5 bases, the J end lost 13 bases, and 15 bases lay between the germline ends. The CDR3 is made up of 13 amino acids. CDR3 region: CASSARSRVPLHF. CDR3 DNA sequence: TGTGCCAGCAGCGCCCGATCCAGGGTCCCCCTCCACTTT.

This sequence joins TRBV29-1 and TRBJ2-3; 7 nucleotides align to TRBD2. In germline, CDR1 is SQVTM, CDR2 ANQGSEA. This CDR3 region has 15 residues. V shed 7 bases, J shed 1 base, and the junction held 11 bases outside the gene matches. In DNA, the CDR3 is TGCAGCGCCAGAGGGGCAGGGAGGGGCACAGATACGCAGTATTTT. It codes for CSARGAGRGTDTQYF.

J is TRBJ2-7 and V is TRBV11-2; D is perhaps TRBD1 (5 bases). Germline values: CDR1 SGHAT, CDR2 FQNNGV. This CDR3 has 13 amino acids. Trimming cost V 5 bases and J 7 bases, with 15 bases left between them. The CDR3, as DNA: TGTGCCAGCAGCCGTGGGGCGGCCGGGGAGCAGTACTTC. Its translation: CASSRGAAGEQYF.

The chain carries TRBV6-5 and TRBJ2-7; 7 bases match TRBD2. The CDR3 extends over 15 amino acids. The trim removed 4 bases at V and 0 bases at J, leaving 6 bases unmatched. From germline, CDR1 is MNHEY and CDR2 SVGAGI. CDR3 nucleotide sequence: TGTGCCAGCAGTTTCGACTGGACTAGCTCCTACGAGCAGTACTTC. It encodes CASSFDWTSSYEQYF.

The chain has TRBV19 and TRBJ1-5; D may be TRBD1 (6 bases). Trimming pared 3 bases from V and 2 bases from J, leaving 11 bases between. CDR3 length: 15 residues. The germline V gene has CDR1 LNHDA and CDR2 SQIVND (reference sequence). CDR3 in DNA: TGTGCCAGTAGTATGGGGGGCGGGGGCAATCAGCCCCAGCATTTT. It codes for CASSMGGGGNQPQHF.

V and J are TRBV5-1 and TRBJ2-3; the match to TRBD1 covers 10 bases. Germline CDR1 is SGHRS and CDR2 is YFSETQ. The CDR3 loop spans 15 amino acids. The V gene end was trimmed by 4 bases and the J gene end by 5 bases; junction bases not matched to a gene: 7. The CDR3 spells CASSQTGGMRDTQYF. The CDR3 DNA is TGCGCCAGCAGCCAGACAGGGGGCATGAGAGATACGCAGTATTTT.

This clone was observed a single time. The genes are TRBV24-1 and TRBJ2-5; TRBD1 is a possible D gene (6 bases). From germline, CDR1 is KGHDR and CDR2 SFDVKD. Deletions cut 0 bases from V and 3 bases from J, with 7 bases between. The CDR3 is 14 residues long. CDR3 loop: CATSDLHREETQYF. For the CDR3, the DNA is TGTGCCACCAGTGATTTGCACAGGGAAGAGACCCAGTACTTC.

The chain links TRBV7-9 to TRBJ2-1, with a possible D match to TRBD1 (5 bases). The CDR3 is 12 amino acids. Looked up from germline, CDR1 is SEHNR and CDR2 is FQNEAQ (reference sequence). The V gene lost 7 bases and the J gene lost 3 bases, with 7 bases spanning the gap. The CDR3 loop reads CASMQGYNEQFF. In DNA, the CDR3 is TGTGCCAGCATGCAGGGCTACAATGAGCAGTTCTTC.